A single sample gave rise to the 32 T cell receptor beta chains below, sequenced in a study of cytomegalovirus exposure and HLA in healthy donors. PCR used 60 Vbeta primers and 13 Jbeta primers. This table comes from immunoSEQ multiplex PCR, and its TCRdb copy is limited to in-frame clones, with some not included. In the table there are 130,000 to 150,000 clones, 65% to 90% of which are singletons. Sequencing used PBMCs. The source of these receptors is a woman under 40 in good health and CMV-seronegative.

The J gene is TRBJ1-2, the V gene TRBV6-6, with a tentative D call TRBD1 (6 bases). This CDR3 region has 16 residues. Germline CDR1 reads MNHNY; CDR2 reads SVGAGI (reference sequence). Trimming shortened V by 6 bases and J by 0 bases, and 17 bases separated the two germline ends. Here the CDR3 reads CASSRRQARANYGYTF. The DNA for the CDR3 is TGTGCCAGCAGCCGCAGACAGGCCAGAGCTAACTATGGCTACACCTTC.

V gene TRBV5-4 combines with J gene TRBJ2-1; a possible D gene is TRBD2 (5 bases). The germline V and J ends were trimmed by 1 base and 0 bases, with 20 bases remaining between them. This CDR3 has 19 amino acids. Per germline, CDR1 SGHNT and CDR2 YYREEE (reference sequence). The CDR3 loop is CASSLSARLAEISYNEQFF. The DNA of the CDR3 is TGTGCCAGCAGCTTGAGTGCGAGGCTAGCTGAGATCTCCTACAATGAGCAGTTCTTC.

V and J are TRBV4-3 and TRBJ2-3; 10 bases fit TRBD2. Per germline, CDR1 LGHNA and CDR2 YSLEER. The ends lost 3 bases at V and 4 bases at J; junction bases unmatched: 13. This CDR3 comprises 18 residues. CDR3 region: CASSQAPSGGEGADTQYF. In nucleotides, the CDR3 is TGCGCCAGCAGCCAGGCCCCTAGCGGGGGAGAGGGTGCAGATACGCAGTATTTT.

The rearrangement links TRBV11-3 to TRBJ2-3; the D gene is possibly TRBD1 (5 bases). This CDR3 region has 14 residues. Germline-derived CDR1 and CDR2 are SGHNT and YENEEA. Trimming cost V 5 bases and J 4 bases, with 13 bases left between them. CDR3 sequence (DNA): TGTGCCAGCAGCCAGGGCCGGGCGGCAGATACGCAGTATTTT. Protein: CASSQGRAADTQYF.

The chain employs TRBV10-3 and TRBJ2-3, with 9 positions matching TRBD1. There are 16 residues in the CDR3. Trimming cost V 10 bases and J 2 bases; bases outside gene matches: 13. Germline lookup yields CDR1 ENHRY and CDR2 SYGVKD. DNA of the CDR3: TGTGCCACCTACTCCCACGGGACAGGGTACACAGATACGCAGTATTTT. It is translated as CATYSHGTGYTDTQYF.

The V gene is TRBV6-6, the J gene TRBJ1-4; unclear D gene. The CDR3 has 15 residues. The V and J ends lost 0 bases and 5 bases respectively, with 10 bases between them. Germline V lookup: CDR1 MNHNY, CDR2 SVGAGI (reference sequence). The CDR3 loop reads CASSYSRTGNEKLFF. In DNA, the CDR3 is TGTGCCAGCAGTTACTCCCGGACGGGAAATGAAAAACTGTTTTTT.

This sequence joins TRBV19 and TRBJ1-1; D gene uncertain. This CDR3 contains 14 residues. Trimming took 5 bases from V and 10 from J, leaving 20 bases between them. Germline V CDR1 and CDR2: LNHDA, SQIVND (reference sequence). The CDR3 coding sequence is TGTGCCAGTAGTGCCGGACGGGGATTCCCGGTAGCTTTCTTT. Its translation: CASSAGRGFPVAFF.

The chain combines TRBV7-2 with TRBJ2-2; D possibly corresponds to TRBD1 (6 bases). V lost 0 bases and J lost 2, with 10 bases in between. The germline V gene has CDR1 SGHTA and CDR2 FQGNSA. The CDR3 is 16 residues long. The CDR3 bases are TGTGCCAGCAGCTTAGCAGGCAGGGGCAACACCGGGGAGCTGTTTTTT. This sequence encodes CASSLAGRGNTGELFF.

CDR3: CASSQRTGPNTEAFF. The CDR3, as DNA: TGCGCCAGCAGCCAAAGGACAGGGCCGAACACTGAAGCTTTCTTT. The chain carries TRBV4-1 and TRBJ1-1; TRBD1 matches 8 bases. The germline gives CDR1 MGHRA, CDR2 YSYEKL. This CDR3 region has 15 residues. J lost 1 base, V lost 2 bases, and 3 bases had no gene match.

The rearrangement joins TRBV5-1 to TRBJ2-2; 7 positions match TRBD1. J gave up 5 bases and V 8 bases, and 3 bases lay outside the gene matches. Germline V gene lookup returns CDR1 SGHRS and CDR2 YFSETQ. This CDR3 is 12 amino acids long. CDR3 in DNA: TGCGCCAGTCACAGGGGAACCGGGGAGCTGTTTTTT. Protein product: CASHRGTGELFF.

The rearrangement links TRBV9 to TRBJ2-3; D is perhaps TRBD1 (6 bases). Germline V gene data show CDR1 as SGDLS and CDR2 as YYNGEE. The CDR3 covers 15 residues. Between the trimmed V and J ends, which lost 0 bases and 2 bases, there was a span of 10 bases. CDR3 loop: CASSVGGRFTDTQYF. In DNA form, the CDR3 reads TGTGCCAGCAGCGTAGGGGGGCGGTTCACAGATACGCAGTATTTT.

The chain has TRBV19 and TRBJ1-5, with D perhaps matching TRBD1 (6 bases). The germline V and J ends were trimmed by 0 bases and 6 bases, with 15 bases remaining between them. CDR3 length: 16 residues. Germline CDR1 reads LNHDA; CDR2 reads SQIVND (reference sequence). For the CDR3, the DNA is TGTGCCAGTAGTATAGACGAGGGGGGGCAAGTTCAGCCCCAGCATTTT. Encoded protein: CASSIDEGGQVQPQHF.

This chain links TRBV4-2 with TRBJ1-1, with D tentatively TRBD1 (5 bases). V lost 1 base, J lost 0 bases, and 9 bases lay in between. This CDR3 spans 15 amino acids. From germline, CDR1 is LGHNA and CDR2 YNFKEQ. CDR3 bases: TGTGCCAGCAGCCAAGCTGGGGGGATGAACACTGAAGCTTTCTTT. Its translation is CASSQAGGMNTEAFF.

This CDR3 reads CASSFGGTGYTF. In nucleotides, the CDR3 is TGTGCCAGCAGTTTCGGGGGGACTGGCTACACCTTC. This chain links TRBV28 with TRBJ1-2; TRBD1 might be the D (5 bases). With 3 bases removed from V and 7 bases from J, the gap between germline ends came to 9 bases. Germline CDR1 is MDHEN and CDR2 is SYDVKM. This CDR3 contains 12 residues.

As concerns this clone: It is unclear where the CDR3 begins or ends on the DNA, so no DNA is shown, and the CDR3 is as TCRdb lists it. This chain joins TRBV1 and TRBJ2-3; the table gives TRBD1 as D, unverified against the DNA. TRBV1 is termed a pseudogene. From its first to its last residue, the CDR3 has 19 amino acids. CDR3: CTSSQVGQGAGATTDTQYF.

This rearrangement joins TRBV30 to TRBJ2-7, with 7 bases fitting TRBD1. With V trimmed by 4 bases and J by 1 base, 4 bases remained unmatched. The CDR3 consists of 13 residues. Germline CDR1 reads GTSNPN; CDR2 reads SVGIG (reference sequence). DNA for the CDR3: TGTGCCTGGACACCGGGACAGTCCTACGAGCAGTACTTC. It codes for CAWTPGQSYEQYF.

This clone was recorded once. This chain connects TRBV7-8 to TRBJ2-1; 10 nucleotides match TRBD1. The CDR3 covers 15 residues. Trimming at V came to 4 bases and at J to 4 bases, leaving 4 bases not matched to a gene. Germline-derived CDR1 and CDR2 are SGHVS and FQNEAQ. The CDR3 sequence: CASSYGTGAYNEQFF. The DNA for the CDR3 is TGTGCCAGCAGCTACGGGACAGGGGCTTACAATGAGCAGTTCTTC.

CDR3: CASSRGQGAGGYTF. For the CDR3, the DNA is TGTGCCAGCAGCCGGGGACAGGGGGCGGGGGGCTACACCTTC. The V and J genes are TRBV7-8 and TRBJ1-2; 12 bases match TRBD1. The CDR3 length is 14 residues. V dropped 5 bases and J dropped 8; count of bases not matched to a gene: 6. CDR1 is SGHVS and CDR2 is FQNEAQ in the germline V gene.

The chain has TRBV11-3 and TRBJ2-5; 7 bases are a match to TRBD2. The V segment lost 5 bases and the J segment 5 bases; nucleotides outside the gene matches: 8. There are 14 residues in the CDR3. The V gene's germline CDR1 is SGHNT and CDR2 YENEEA. CDR3 amino acids: CASSPTRGVETQYF. CDR3 DNA: TGTGCCAGCAGCCCTACCCGGGGGGTTGAGACCCAGTACTTC.

The rearrangement joins TRBV6-1 to TRBJ2-7; 8 nucleotides align to TRBD2. The CDR3 totals 19 residues. V was pared by 0 bases and J by 0 bases, with 13 bases of the junction left unmatched. CDR1 and CDR2 from the germline V gene are MNHNS and SASEGT. Here the CDR3 reads CASSEANFGSSGSSYEQYF. CDR3 DNA: TGTGCCAGCAGTGAAGCGAATTTCGGTTCGAGCGGGAGCTCCTACGAGCAGTACTTC.

The chain employs TRBV2 and TRBJ1-4, with a weak D call TRBD1 (6 bases). Germline V gene sequence: CDR1 SNHLY, CDR2 FYNNEI. Trimming pared 3 bases from V and 7 bases from J, leaving 12 bases between. This CDR3 comprises 14 residues. As DNA, the CDR3 is TGTGCCAGCAGTGAGGACAGCGTGGGTGAAAAACTGTTTTTT. This translates into CASSEDSVGEKLFF.

The V and J genes are TRBV2 and TRBJ2-6; no reliable D call. CDR3 length equals 14 residues. Deletions cut 11 bases from V and 0 bases from J, with 11 bases between. Germline V gene data show CDR1 as SNHLY and CDR2 as FYNNEI. The CDR3 here is CAGRRSSGANVLTF. The CDR3 DNA sequence: TGTGCCGGCCGACGGAGCTCTGGGGCCAACGTCCTGACTTTC.

V usage is TRBV4-1 and J usage is TRBJ2-7, with D possibly being TRBD1 (5 bases). Trimming pared 1 base from V and 5 bases from J, leaving 6 bases between. Germline CDR1 is MGHRA and CDR2 is YSYEKL. The CDR3 covers 12 residues. The CDR3 DNA reads as TGCGCCAGCAGCCAAGTCAGGGACGAGCAGTACTTC. Amino acids: CASSQVRDEQYF.

The rearrangement uses TRBV11-2 and TRBJ2-3; a weak D match, TRBD2 (5 bases). This CDR3 has 15 residues. The germline gives CDR1 SGHAT, CDR2 FQNNGV. V was trimmed by 0 bases and J by 0 bases, leaving 7 bases between them. This chain's CDR3 is CASSLDPGSTDTQYF. The CDR3 DNA follows: TGTGCCAGCAGCTTAGACCCGGGAAGCACAGATACGCAGTATTTT.

This clone came up a few times. The gene calls are TRBV6-1 and TRBJ1-5, with D maybe TRBD1 (6 bases). This CDR3 has 14 amino acids. The V end was cut by 6 bases, the J end by 5 bases, with 14 bases between. The germline CDR1 and CDR2 sequences are MNHNS and SASEGT. The CDR3 DNA reads as TGTGCCAGCAGGGAACAGGGACTCGATCAGCCCCAGCATTTT. Translated, it gives CASREQGLDQPQHF.

V gene TRBV11-2 combines with J gene TRBJ1-4; D call uncertain. Germline V gene data show CDR1 as SGHAT and CDR2 as FQNNGV. V was clipped by 1 base and J by 0 bases, with 3 bases between them. The CDR3 runs 14 residues. The CDR3 reads CASSLGATNEKLFF. The DNA of the CDR3 is TGTGCCAGCAGCTTAGGAGCAACTAATGAAAAACTGTTTTTT.

V is TRBV10-3 and J is TRBJ2-7; weak D call: TRBD2 (7 bases). The V and J ends lost 7 bases and 3 bases respectively, with 16 bases between them. CDR1 and CDR2 (germline): ENHRY, SYGVKD. This CDR3 is built from 14 residues. The CDR3 DNA is TGTGCCATCAAAGGGGGGGCAAGTAACTACGAGCAGTACTTC. Its translation: CAIKGGASNYEQYF.

This chain joins TRBV18 and TRBJ2-1, with 13 bases matching TRBD2. The CDR3 has 16 residues. The ends lost 4 bases at V and 8 bases at J; junction bases unmatched: 8. CDR1 KGHSH and CDR2 LQKENI come from the germline V gene. The CDR3 spells CASSLTTSGGTHEQFF. As DNA, the CDR3 is TGTGCCAGCTCACTGACGACTAGCGGGGGGACCCATGAGCAGTTCTTC.

The rearrangement links TRBV6-1 to TRBJ1-1; D gene unclear. V was pared by 5 bases and J by 1 base, with 11 bases between. The CDR3 has 14 amino acids. In germline, CDR1 is MNHNS, CDR2 SASEGT. CDR3 sequence: CASSPGPWNTEAFF. CDR3 in DNA: TGTGCCAGCAGTCCGGGTCCTTGGAACACTGAAGCTTTCTTT.

The V and J genes are TRBV7-2 and TRBJ1-4; tentatively, D is TRBD1 (5 bases). Trimming took off 3 bases at V and 6 bases at J, with 5 bases between the two ends. In germline, CDR1 is SGHTA, CDR2 FQGNSA. The CDR3 totals 12 residues. This chain's CDR3 is CASSLGHEKLFF. CDR3 bases: TGTGCCAGCAGCTTGGGGCATGAAAAACTGTTTTTT.

The genes are TRBV5-1 and TRBJ1-1, with TRBD1 matching 9 bases. V shed 4 bases and J 4 bases; nucleotides not matched to a gene: 11. The germline V gene has CDR1 SGHRS and CDR2 YFSETQ. The length of the CDR3 is 16 residues. CDR3 sequence (DNA): TGCGCCAGCAGCCCATCCTCCGGGACAGGGAGCACTGAAGCTTTCTTT. Residues: CASSPSSGTGSTEAFF.

The V call is TRBV10-3, the J call TRBJ2-1, with TRBD1 matching 8 bases. Germline V gene data show CDR1 as ENHRY and CDR2 as SYGVKD. The CDR3 covers 15 residues. V was clipped by 5 bases and J by 3 bases; unmatched bases: 6. The CDR3: CAISPGQGLYNEQFF. CDR3 bases: TGTGCCATCAGTCCTGGACAGGGTCTCTACAATGAGCAGTTCTTC.